Detailed here is one TCR beta chain. Its matching antigen is unknown. The sample belongs to a study of T-cell memory formation after mild COVID-19. Study-wide background: TCR clusters were mostly donor specific. Whole-study findings and limits: The authors left the SARS-CoV-2 specificity of second-wave clones peaking on day 37 unconfirmed. For contracting clones, CD4+ ones sat mainly in CM and EM, CD8+ in EMRA. A subset of responding clones appeared in pre-infection memory, suggesting cross-reactive memory joined.

In TCRdb, the 5' RACE reads were re-called with MiXCR into one record per CDR3 protein. The repertoire consists of around 250,000 distinct CDR3 sequences, with approximately 9% occurring once and the leading ten covering 20% to 25%. The CDR3 runs to 16 residues. Trimming shortened V by 0 bases and J by 1 base, and 9 bases separated the two germline ends. CDR1 and CDR2 (germline): MGHRA, YSYEKL. The material sequenced was PBMCs or a T cell subset sorted from them (not recorded which). This chain joins TRBV4-1 and TRBJ2-2; unclear D gene. The TCR sequence derives from a man aged 18 to 29 who had mild COVID-19 (a few samples of this study predate the infection). Cell type and time point are not known. For the CDR3, the DNA is TGCGCCAGCAGCCAAGATGTCAGTGTGAACACCGGGGAGCTGTTTTTT. As protein: CASSQDVSVNTGELFF.